This T cell receptor (beta chain) was sequenced for a study of response to subunit inactivated influenza vaccine. General study findings and limits: After each seasonal influenza vaccination, few new T cells are recruited, the authors suggested.

TCRdb called the RT-PCR reads again in MiXCR, with one record for every CDR3 protein. The sample shows 550,000 to 600,000 distinct CDR3 sequences, approximately 10% of them seen only once. Looked up from germline, CDR1 is SGHTA and CDR2 is FQGNSA. The CDR3 length is 12 residues. Trimming removed 3 bases from V and 5 bases from J, with 8 bases in between. This clonotype was counted between two and nine times. No antigen is known for it. This chain joins TRBV7-2 and TRBJ2-7; the D is unclear. The clonotype originates from a man aged 45-65 years who received an inactivated influenza vaccine. Sequencing was performed on PBMCs from blood, taken on the day of vaccination. The CDR3 sequence is CASSFSGDEQYF. CDR3 DNA sequence: TGTGCCAGCAGCTTCAGTGGGGACGAGCAGTACTTC.